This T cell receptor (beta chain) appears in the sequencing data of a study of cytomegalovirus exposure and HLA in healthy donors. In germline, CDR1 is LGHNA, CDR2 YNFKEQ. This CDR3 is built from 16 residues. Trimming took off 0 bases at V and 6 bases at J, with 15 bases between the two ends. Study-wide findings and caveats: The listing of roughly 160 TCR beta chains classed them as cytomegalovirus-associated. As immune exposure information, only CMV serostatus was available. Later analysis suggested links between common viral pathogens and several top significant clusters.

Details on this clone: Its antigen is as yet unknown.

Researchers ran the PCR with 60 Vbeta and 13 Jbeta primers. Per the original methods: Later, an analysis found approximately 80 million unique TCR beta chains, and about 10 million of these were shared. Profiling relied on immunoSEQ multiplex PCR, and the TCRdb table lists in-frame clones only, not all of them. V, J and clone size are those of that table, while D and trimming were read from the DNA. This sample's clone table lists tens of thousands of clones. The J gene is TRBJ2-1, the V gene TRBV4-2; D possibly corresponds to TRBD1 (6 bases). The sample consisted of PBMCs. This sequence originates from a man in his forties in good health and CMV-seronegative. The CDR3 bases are TGTGCCAGCAGCCAAGATCGGGCTAGGGGGTCCAATGAGCAGTTCTTC. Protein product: CASSQDRARGSNEQFF.